This T cell receptor beta chain was sequenced in a study of blood T cell repertoires in COVID-19. Study in general: From T cells, B-cell-depleted T cells, or PBMCs came the material, which was cDNA or gDNA.

With V trimmed by 3 bases and J by 7 bases, 9 bases remained unmatched. The CDR3 totals 14 residues. Per germline, CDR1 MNHNS and CDR2 SASEGT. TCRdb keeps only in-frame clones here, not all; method: immunoSEQ multiplex PCR. The table lists approximately 300,000 clones, 75% to 90% of them singletons, with approximately 2% in the top ten. J is TRBJ2-7 and V is TRBV6-1, with 7 bases lining up with TRBD2. This clonotype originated in a man between 18 and 35 years old with active or convalescent COVID-19. Sample: peripheral blood. As DNA, the CDR3 is TGTGCCAGCAGTGAGGATGACGGGGGGTTGGAGCAGTACTTC. This sequence encodes CASSEDDGGLEQYF.